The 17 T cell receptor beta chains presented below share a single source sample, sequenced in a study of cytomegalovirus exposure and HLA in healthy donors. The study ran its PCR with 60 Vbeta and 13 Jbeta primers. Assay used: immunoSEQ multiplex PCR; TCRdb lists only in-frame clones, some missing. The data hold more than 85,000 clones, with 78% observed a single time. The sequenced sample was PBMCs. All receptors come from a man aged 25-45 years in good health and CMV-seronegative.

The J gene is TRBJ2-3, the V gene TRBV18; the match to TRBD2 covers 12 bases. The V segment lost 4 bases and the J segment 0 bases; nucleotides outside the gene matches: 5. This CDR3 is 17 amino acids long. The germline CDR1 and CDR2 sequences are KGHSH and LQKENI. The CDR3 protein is CASSLSGTSGSTDTQYF. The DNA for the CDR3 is TGTGCCAGCTCACTATCCGGGACTAGCGGGAGCACAGATACGCAGTATTTT.

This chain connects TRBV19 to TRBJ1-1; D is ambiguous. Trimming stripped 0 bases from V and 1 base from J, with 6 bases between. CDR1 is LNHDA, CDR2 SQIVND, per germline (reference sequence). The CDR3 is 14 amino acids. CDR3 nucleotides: TGTGCCAGTAGTATAGATCGGGGGAACACTGAAGCTTTCTTT. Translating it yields CASSIDRGNTEAFF.

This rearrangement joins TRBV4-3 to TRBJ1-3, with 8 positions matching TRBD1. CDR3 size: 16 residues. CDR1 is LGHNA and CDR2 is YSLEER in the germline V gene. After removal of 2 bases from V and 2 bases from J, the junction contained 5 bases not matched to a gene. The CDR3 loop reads CASSQNGQGTGNTIYF. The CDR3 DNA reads TGCGCCAGCAGCCAAAACGGACAGGGTACTGGAAACACCATATATTTT.

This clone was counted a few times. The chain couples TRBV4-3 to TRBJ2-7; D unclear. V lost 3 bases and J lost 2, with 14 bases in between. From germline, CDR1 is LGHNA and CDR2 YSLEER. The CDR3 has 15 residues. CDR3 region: CASSHDNSNPYEQYF. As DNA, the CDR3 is TGCGCCAGCAGCCATGACAACTCCAACCCCTACGAGCAGTACTTC.

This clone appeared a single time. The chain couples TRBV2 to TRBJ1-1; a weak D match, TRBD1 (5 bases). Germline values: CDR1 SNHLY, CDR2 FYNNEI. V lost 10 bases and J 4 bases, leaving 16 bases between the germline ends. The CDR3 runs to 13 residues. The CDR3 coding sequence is TGTGCCAACAAACAGGATCGAGTCACTGAAGCTTTCTTT. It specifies CANKQDRVTEAFF.

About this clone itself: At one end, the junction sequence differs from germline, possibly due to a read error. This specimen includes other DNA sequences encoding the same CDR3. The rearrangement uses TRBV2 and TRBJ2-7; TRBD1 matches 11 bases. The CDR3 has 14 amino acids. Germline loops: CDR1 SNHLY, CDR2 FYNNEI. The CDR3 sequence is CASIDGTGGYEQYF. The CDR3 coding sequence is TGTGCTAGCATTGACGGGACAGGGGGTTACGAGCAGTACTTC.

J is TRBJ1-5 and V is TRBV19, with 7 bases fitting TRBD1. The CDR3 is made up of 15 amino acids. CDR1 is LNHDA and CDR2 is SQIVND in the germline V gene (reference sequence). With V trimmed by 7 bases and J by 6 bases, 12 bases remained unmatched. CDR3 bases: TGTGCCAGTACCCGCGACAGGGTACAGGGTCAGCCCCAGCATTTT. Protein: CASTRDRVQGQPQHF.

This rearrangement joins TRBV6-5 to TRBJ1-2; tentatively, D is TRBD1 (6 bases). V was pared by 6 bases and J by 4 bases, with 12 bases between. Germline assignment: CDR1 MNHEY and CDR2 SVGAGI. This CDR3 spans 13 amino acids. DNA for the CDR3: TGTGCCAGCAGATCCAGGGGAACCTATGGCTACACCTTC. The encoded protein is CASRSRGTYGYTF.

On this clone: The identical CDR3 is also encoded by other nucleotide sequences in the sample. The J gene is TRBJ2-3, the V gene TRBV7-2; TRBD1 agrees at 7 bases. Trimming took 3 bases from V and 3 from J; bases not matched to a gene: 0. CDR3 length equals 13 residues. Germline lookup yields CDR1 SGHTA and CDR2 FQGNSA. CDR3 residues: CASSFRGTDTQYF. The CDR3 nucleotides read TGTGCCAGCAGCTTCAGGGGGACAGATACGCAGTATTTT.

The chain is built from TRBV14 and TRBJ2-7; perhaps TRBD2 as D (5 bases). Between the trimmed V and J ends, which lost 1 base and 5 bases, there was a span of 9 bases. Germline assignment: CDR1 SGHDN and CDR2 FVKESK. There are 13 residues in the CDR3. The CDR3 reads CASSQGGSDEQYF. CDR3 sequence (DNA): TGTGCCAGCAGCCAAGGAGGGTCCGACGAGCAGTACTTC.

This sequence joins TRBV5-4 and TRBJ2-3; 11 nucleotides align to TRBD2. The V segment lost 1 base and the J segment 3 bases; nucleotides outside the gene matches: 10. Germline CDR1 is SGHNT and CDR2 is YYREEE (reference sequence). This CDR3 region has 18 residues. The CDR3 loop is CASSLRGLADLKTDTQYF. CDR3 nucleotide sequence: TGTGCCAGCAGCTTGAGGGGACTAGCGGATTTGAAAACAGATACGCAGTATTTT.

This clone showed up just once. This CDR3 reads CASSPTGLDHTGELFF. In nucleotides, the CDR3 is TGTGCCAGCTCCCCTACGGGACTTGATCACACCGGGGAGCTGTTTTTT. The chain recombines TRBV18 with TRBJ2-2; a weak D match, TRBD2 (6 bases). Germline V CDR1 and CDR2: KGHSH, LQKENI. The germline V and J ends were trimmed by 6 bases and 3 bases, with 17 bases remaining between them. The CDR3 totals 16 residues.

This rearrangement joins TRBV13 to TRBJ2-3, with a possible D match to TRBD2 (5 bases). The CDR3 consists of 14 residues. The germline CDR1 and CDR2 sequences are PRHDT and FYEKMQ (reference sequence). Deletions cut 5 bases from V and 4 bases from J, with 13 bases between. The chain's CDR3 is CASSSSVEADTQYF. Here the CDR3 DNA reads TGTGCCAGCAGCAGTAGCGTAGAAGCAGATACGCAGTATTTT.

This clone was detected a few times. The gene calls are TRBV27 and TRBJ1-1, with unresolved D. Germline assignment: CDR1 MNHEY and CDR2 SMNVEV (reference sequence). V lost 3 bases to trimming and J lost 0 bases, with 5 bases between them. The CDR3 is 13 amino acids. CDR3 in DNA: TGTGCCAGCAGTTTCTATATGAACACTGAAGCTTTCTTT. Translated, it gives CASSFYMNTEAFF.

The CDR3 reads CASSQQGIHGYTF. Written as DNA, the CDR3 is TGTGCCAGCAGCCAACAGGGAATCCATGGCTACACCTTC. V is TRBV6-5 and J is TRBJ1-2; a weak D match, TRBD1 (6 bases). Trimming left V 6 bases short and J 6 bases short, with 14 bases between. CDR3 size: 13 residues. Germline V gene sequence: CDR1 MNHEY, CDR2 SVGAGI.

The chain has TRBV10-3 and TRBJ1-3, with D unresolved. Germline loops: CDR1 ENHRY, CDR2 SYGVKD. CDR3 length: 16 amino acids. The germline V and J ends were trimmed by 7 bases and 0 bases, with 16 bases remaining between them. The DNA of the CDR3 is TGTGCCATCACTCCGACACAAATCCTCTCTGGAAACACCATATATTTT. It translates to CAITPTQILSGNTIYF.

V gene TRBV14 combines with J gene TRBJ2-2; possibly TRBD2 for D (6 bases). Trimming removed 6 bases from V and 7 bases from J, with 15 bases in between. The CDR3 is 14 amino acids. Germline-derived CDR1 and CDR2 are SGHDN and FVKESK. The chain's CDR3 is CASRVSGSYGELFF. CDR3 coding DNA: TGTGCCAGCAGAGTTTCCGGGAGCTACGGGGAGCTGTTTTTT.